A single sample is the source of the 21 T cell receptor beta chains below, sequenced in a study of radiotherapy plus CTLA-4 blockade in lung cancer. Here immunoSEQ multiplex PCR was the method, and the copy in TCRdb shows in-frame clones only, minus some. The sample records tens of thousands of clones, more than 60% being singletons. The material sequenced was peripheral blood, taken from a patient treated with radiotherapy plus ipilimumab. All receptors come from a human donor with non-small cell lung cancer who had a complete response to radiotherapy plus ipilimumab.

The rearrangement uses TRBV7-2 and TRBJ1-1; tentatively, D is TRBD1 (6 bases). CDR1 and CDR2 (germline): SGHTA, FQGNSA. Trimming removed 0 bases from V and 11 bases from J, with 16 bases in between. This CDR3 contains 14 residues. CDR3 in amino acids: CASSLARPAGDAFF. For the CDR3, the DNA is TGTGCCAGCAGCTTAGCCCGGCCCGCAGGGGACGCTTTCTTT.

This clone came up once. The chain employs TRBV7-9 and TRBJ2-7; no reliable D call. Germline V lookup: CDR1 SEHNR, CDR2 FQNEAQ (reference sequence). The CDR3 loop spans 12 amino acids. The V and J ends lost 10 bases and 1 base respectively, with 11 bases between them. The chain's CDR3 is CATATQSYEQYF. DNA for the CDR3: TGTGCCACGGCTACACAGTCCTACGAGCAGTACTTC.

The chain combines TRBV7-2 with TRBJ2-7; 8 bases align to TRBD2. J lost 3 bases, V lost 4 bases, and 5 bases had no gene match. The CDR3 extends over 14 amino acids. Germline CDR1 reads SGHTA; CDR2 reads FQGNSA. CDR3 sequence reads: CASSSQRGYYEQYF. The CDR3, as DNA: TGTGCCAGCAGCTCTCAGCGGGGGTACTACGAGCAGTACTTC.

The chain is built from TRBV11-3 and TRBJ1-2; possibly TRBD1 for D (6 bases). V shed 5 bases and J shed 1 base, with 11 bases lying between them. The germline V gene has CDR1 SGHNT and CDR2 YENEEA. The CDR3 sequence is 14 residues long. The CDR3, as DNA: TGTGCCAGCAGCGTGGACAGCCATAACTATGGCTACACCTTC. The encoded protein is CASSVDSHNYGYTF.

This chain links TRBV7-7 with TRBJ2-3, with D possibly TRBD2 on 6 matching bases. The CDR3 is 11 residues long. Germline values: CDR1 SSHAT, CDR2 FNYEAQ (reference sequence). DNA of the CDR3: TGTGCTAGCGGCGAGGGAGATACGCAGTATTTT. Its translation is CASGEGDTQYF.

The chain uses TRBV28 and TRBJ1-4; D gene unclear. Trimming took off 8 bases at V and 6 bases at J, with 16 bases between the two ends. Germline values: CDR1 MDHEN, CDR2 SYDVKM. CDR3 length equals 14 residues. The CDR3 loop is CASGSPGYDEKLFF. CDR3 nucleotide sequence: TGTGCCAGCGGCTCGCCGGGGTACGATGAAAAACTGTTTTTT.

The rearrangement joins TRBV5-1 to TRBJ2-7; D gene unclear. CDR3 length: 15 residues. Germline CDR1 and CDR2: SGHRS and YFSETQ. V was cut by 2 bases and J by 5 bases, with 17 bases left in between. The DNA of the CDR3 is TGCGCCAGCAGCTTTAGTGAGGCGTTTCCCAACGAGCAGTACTTC. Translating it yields CASSFSEAFPNEQYF. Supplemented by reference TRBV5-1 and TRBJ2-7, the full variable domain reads KAGVTQTPRYLIKTRGQQVTLSCSPISGHRSVSWYQQTPGQGLQFLFEYFSETQRNKGNFPGRFSGRQFSNSRSEMNVSTLELGDSALYLCASSFSEAFPNEQYFGPGTRLTVT.

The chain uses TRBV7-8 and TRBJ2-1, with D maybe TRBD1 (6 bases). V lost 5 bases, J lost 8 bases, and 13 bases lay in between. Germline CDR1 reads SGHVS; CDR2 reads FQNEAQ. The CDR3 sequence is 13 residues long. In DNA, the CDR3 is TGTGCCAGCAGCCCCTACAGGGACGATGAGCAGTTCTTC. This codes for CASSPYRDDEQFF.

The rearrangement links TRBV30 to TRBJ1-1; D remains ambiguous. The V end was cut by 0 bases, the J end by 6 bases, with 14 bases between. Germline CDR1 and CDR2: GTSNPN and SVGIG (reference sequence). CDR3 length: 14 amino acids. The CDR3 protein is CAWSVLAGMAEAFF. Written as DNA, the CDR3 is TGTGCCTGGAGTGTACTCGCGGGGATGGCTGAAGCTTTCTTT.

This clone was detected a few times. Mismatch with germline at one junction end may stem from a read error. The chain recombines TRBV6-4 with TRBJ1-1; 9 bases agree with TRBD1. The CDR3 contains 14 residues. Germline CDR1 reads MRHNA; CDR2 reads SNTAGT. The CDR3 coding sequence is TGTGCCAGCAGTGCGTCACCGGGACAGGGTGAAACTTTCTTT. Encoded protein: CASSASPGQGETFF.

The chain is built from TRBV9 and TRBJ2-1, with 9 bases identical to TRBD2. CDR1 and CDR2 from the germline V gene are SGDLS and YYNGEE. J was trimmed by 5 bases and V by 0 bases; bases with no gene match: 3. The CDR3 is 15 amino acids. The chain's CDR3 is CASSVGLAGNNEQFF. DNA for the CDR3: TGTGCCAGCAGCGTAGGGCTAGCGGGAAACAATGAGCAGTTCTTC.

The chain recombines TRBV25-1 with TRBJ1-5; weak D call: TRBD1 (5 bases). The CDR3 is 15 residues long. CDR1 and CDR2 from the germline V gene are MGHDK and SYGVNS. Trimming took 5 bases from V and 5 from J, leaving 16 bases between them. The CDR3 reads CASSPLEGRDQPQHF. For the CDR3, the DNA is TGTGCCAGCAGTCCCCTGGAGGGACGGGATCAGCCCCAGCATTTT.

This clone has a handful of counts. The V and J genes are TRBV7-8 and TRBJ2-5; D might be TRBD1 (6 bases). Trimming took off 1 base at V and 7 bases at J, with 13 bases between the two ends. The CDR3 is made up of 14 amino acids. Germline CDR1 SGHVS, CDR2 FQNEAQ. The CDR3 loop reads CASSLDRVQGTQYF. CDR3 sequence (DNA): TGTGCCAGCAGCTTAGACAGGGTTCAGGGGACCCAGTACTTC.

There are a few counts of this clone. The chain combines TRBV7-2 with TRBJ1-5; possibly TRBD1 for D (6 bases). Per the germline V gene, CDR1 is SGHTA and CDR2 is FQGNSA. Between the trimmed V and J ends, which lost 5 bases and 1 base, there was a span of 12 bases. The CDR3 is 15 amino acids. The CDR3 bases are TGTGCCAGCAGCCCTACAGGGTTAAGCAATCAGCCCCAGCATTTT. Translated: CASSPTGLSNQPQHF. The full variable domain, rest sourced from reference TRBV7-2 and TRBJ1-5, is GAGVSQSPSNKVTEKGKDVELRCDPISGHTALYWYRQSLGQGLEFLIYFQGNSAPDKSGLPSDRFSAERTGGSVSTLTIQRTQQEDSAVYLCASSPTGLSNQPQHFGDGTRLSIL.

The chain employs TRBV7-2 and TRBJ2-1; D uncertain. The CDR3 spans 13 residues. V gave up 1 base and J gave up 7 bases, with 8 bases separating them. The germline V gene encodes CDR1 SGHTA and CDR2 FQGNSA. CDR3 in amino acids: CASSLDGRNEQFF. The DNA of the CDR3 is TGTGCCAGCAGCTTAGATGGCCGAAATGAGCAGTTCTTC.

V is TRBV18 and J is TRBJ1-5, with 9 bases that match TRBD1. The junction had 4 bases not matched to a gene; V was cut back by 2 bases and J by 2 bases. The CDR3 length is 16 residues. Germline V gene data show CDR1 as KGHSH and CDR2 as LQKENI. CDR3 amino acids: CASSPTGGDGNQPQHF. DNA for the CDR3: TGTGCCAGCTCACCAACAGGGGGCGACGGCAATCAGCCCCAGCATTTT.

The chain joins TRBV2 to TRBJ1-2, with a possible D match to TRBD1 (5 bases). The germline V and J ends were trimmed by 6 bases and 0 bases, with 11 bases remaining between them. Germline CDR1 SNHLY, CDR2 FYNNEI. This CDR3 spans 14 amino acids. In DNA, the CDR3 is TGTGCCAGCAGGATTCAGACAGCTAACTATGGCTACACCTTC. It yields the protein CASRIQTANYGYTF.

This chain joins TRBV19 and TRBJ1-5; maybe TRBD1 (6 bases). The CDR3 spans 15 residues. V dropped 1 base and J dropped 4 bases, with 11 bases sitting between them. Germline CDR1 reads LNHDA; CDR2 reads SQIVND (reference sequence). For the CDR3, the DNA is TGTGCCAGTAGTATAGCGGCAGGGGAGAATCAGCCCCAGCATTTT. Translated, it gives CASSIAAGENQPQHF.

The CDR3 nucleotides are TGTGCCAGCAGTTCCGGGACAGAATCCTACGAGCAGTACGTC. Translating it yields CASSSGTESYEQYV. The V and J genes are TRBV6-6 and TRBJ2-7; 7 bases line up with TRBD1. The length of the CDR3 is 14 residues. Germline V CDR1 and CDR2: MNHNY, SVGAGI (reference sequence). With 4 bases clipped from V and 1 base from J, the junction kept 4 bases outside the gene matches.

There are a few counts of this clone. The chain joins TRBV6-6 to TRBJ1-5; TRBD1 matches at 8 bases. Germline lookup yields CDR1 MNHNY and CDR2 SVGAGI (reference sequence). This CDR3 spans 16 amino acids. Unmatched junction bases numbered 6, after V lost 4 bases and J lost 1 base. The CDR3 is CASSLGQGGSNQPQHF. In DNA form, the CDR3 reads TGTGCCAGCAGTTTAGGACAGGGAGGAAGCAATCAGCCCCAGCATTTT.

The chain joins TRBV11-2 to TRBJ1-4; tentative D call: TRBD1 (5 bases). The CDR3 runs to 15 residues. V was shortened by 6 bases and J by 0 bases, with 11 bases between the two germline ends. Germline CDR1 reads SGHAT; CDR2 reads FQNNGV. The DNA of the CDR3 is TGTGCCAGCAGGGCGGGAGGGGCAACTAATGAAAAACTGTTTTTT. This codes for CASRAGGATNEKLFF.